Given below is one TCR beta chain in context. What it recognizes is unknown. This CDR3 is also generated by other DNA sequences in the sample. This record belongs to a study of Ad26.COV2.S vaccination and SARS-CoV-2 variants. General study findings and limits: Following vaccination, spike-specific CD8+ and CD4+ T cell responses reportedly exhibited substantial breadth. Total T cell responses were possibly underestimated by TCR breadth and depth analyses. Researchers reported similar non-spike TCR breadth in vaccine and placebo recipients.

The CDR3 is made up of 12 amino acids. V gave up 5 bases and J gave up 5 bases, with 7 bases separating them. The germline CDR1 and CDR2 sequences are SEHNR and FQNEAQ (reference sequence). The assay was immunoSEQ multiplex PCR, and TCRdb's table has in-frame clones only and misses some. This sample has around 350,000 clones, with around 90% found just once. Sequencing was performed on peripheral blood, taken after recovery from COVID-19. This sequence was found in a human donor who had recovered from COVID-19. J is TRBJ1-5 and V is TRBV7-9; tentatively, D is TRBD1 (5 bases). DNA of the CDR3: TGTGCCAGCAGCCTGGGGGATCAGCCCCAGCATTTT. Residues: CASSLGDQPQHF.